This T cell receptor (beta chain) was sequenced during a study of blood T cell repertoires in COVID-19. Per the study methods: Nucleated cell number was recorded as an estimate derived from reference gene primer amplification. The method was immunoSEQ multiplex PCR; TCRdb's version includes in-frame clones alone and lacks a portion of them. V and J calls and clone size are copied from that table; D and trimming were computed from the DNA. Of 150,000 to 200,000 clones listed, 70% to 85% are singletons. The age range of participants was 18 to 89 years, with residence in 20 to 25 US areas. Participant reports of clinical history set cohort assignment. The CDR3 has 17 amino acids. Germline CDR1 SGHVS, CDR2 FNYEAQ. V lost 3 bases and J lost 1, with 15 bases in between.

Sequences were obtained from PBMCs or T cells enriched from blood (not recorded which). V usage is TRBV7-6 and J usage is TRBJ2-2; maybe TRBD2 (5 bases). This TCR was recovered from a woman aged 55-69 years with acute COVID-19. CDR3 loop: CASSLPASGRNTGELFF. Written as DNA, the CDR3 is TGTGCCAGCAGCTTGCCCGCAAGCGGCAGGAACACCGGGGAGCTGTTTTTT.